This T cell receptor beta chain comes out of a study of human T cells and chemical hapten exposure. Findings and caveats of the study: Expanded TCRs were compared with controls, and the expanded TCRs formed significantly more large CDR3 similarity clusters. Patch test score tracked positively with PT1 expanded TCR counts. Sensitizing with DPC caused no change in TCRs above 1 in 1000 frequency.

Individual cDNA molecules (in the library) carried attached unique molecular identifiers. Each CDR3 protein gets one entry after TCRdb re-called the RACE reads with MiXCR. The data hold a few hundred thousand distinct CDR3 sequences, with 4.8% observed a single time. In this sample, this clonotype turned up a few times. As yet, its antigen is unknown. Time point denoted: patch test 1, 2 weeks after DPC sensitization. As to treatment: therapeutic diphenylcyclopropenone sensitization with weekly scalp DPC. The CDR3 is 16 amino acids. Germline V gives CDR1 GTSNPN, CDR2 SVGIG (reference sequence). The V segment lost 1 base and the J segment 2 bases; nucleotides outside the gene matches: 10.

This TCR came from a woman aged 45-60 years with alopecia areata. Some clones in this sample may be carry-over from other donors' samples. This specimen was whole blood, taken in connection with sensitization to the hapten diphenylcyclopropenone (DPC). The chain couples TRBV30 to TRBJ2-7; 8 nucleotides line up with TRBD1. The CDR3 DNA follows: TGTGCCTGGAGTGCTGGGCAGGGGGCACCCCCCTACGAGCAGTACTTC. Translated, it gives CAWSAGQGAPPYEQYF. Combining the CDR3 with reference TRBV30 and TRBJ2-7 gives the whole variable domain SQTIHQWPATLVQPVGSPLSLECTVEGTSNPNLYWYRQAAGRGLQLLFYSVGIGQISSEVPQNLSASRPQDRQFILSSKKLLLSDSGFYLCAWSAGQGAPPYEQYFGPGTRLTVT.